This TCR beta chain came from a study of identical twins. General study points: Memory repertoires lacked the insertion deficit that abundant cord blood beta clonotypes showed.

The sample holds a few counts of this clonotype. The antigen remains unidentified. A template switching step contributed a universal primer site, while unique molecular identifiers were present in the cDNA. TCRdb ran MiXCR on the 5' RACE reads and lists one entry per CDR3 protein. The repertoire holds 500,000 to 550,000 distinct CDR3 sequences, with 20% to 25% as singletons. This same sample was also part of a study on yellow fever vaccine responses in identical twins.

This clonotype was sampled from a woman aged 18-29 years in good health. Sequencing input: CD4+ T cells sorted from blood.

This CDR3 is CASSFSGGHYEQYV. In nucleotides, the CDR3 is TGCGCCAGCAGCTTTAGCGGGGGACACTACGAGCAGTACGTC. The chain employs TRBV5-1 and TRBJ2-7, with 9 bases that match TRBD2. This CDR3 comprises 14 residues. Germline V gene data show CDR1 as SGHRS and CDR2 as YFSETQ. With 2 bases clipped from V and 3 bases from J, the junction kept 3 bases outside the gene matches.